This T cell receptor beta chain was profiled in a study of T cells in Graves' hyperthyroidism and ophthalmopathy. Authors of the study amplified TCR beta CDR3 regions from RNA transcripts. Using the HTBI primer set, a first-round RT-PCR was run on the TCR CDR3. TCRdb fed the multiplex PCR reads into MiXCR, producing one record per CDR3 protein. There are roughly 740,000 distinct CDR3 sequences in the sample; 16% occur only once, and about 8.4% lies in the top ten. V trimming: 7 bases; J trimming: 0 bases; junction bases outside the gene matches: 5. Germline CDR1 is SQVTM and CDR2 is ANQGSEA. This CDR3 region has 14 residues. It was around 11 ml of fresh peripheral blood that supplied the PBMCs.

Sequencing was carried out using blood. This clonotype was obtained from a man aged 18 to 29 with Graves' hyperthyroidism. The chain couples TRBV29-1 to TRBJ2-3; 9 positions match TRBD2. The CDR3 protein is CSATGTSSTDTQYF. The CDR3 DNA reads TGCAGCGCGACGGGGACTAGCAGCACAGATACGCAGTATTTT.